The 13 T cell receptor beta chains listed next were all sequenced from one sample in a study of T-cell reconstitution after alpha-beta-depleted transplantation in children. For TCRbeta, the library was prepared with unique molecular identifiers. One entry per CDR3 protein results from TCRdb running MiXCR on the PCR reads. The data show fewer than 550,000 distinct CDR3 sequences, with roughly a tenth seen just once and approximately 5% held by the top ten. This specimen consisted of PBMCs from the stem cell graft donor, obtained from the stem cell graft. Source of these receptors: a human donor who donated a stem cell graft to a child with acute myeloid leukemia.

The chain combines TRBV7-9 with TRBJ2-7; D is unclear. Trimming removed 5 bases from V and 1 base from J, with 9 bases in between. This CDR3 is 13 amino acids long. Per germline, CDR1 SEHNR and CDR2 FQNEAQ (reference sequence). CDR3 residues: CASSPVLSYEQYF. CDR3 bases: TGTGCCAGCAGCCCGGTTCTTTCCTACGAGCAGTACTTC.

The rearrangement uses TRBV3-1 and TRBJ2-1; D perhaps matches TRBD2 (5 bases). Germline values: CDR1 LGHDT, CDR2 YNNKEL (reference sequence). The CDR3 sequence is 13 residues long. V shed 2 bases and J shed 8 bases, with 10 bases lying between them. The CDR3 loop reads CASSQRLAHEQFF. CDR3 sequence (DNA): TGTGCCAGCAGCCAACGGCTAGCCCATGAGCAGTTCTTC.

The rearrangement uses TRBV29-1 and TRBJ2-7; perhaps TRBD1 as D (6 bases). CDR3 length: 12 residues. Germline CDR1 is SQVTM and CDR2 is ANQGSEA. V was cut by 5 bases and J by 4 bases, with 12 bases left in between. DNA for the CDR3: TGCAGCGTTTTTGGACAGCCATACGAGCAGTACTTC. Translation gives CSVFGQPYEQYF.

The table lists this clonotype with many counts. The rearrangement uses TRBV2 and TRBJ2-2, with 7 bases that match TRBD1. V trimming: 5 bases; J trimming: 4 bases; junction bases outside the gene matches: 7. Germline V gives CDR1 SNHLY, CDR2 FYNNEI. The CDR3 has 15 residues. CDR3 protein: CASSRTGGTTGELFF. Written as DNA, the CDR3 is TGTGCCAGCAGTCGGACAGGAGGTACCACCGGGGAGCTGTTTTTT.

There are many counts of this clonotype. The J gene is TRBJ2-3, the V gene TRBV5-1; 9 bases fit TRBD2. The CDR3 spans 16 residues. Germline V gene data show CDR1 as SGHRS and CDR2 as YFSETQ. V dropped 3 bases and J dropped 2; count of bases not matched to a gene: 7. The CDR3: CASSSVTSGFTDTQYF. The CDR3 DNA follows: TGCGCCAGCAGCTCAGTCACTAGCGGGTTCACAGATACGCAGTATTTT.

This rearrangement joins TRBV4-3 to TRBJ1-4; D is unclear. Germline CDR1 reads LGHNA; CDR2 reads YSLEER. Trimming removed 4 bases at V and 3 bases at J, with 12 bases between. CDR3 size: 15 residues. CDR3 DNA: TGCGCCAGCAGCCGGCAGGAAGGAGCTAATGAAAAACTGTTTTTT. This encodes CASSRQEGANEKLFF.

Many counts were recorded for this clonotype. The gene calls are TRBV12-3 or TRBV12-4 and TRBJ2-7; TRBD1 might be the D (6 bases). The CDR3 is 14 amino acids. V lost 6 bases and J 0 bases, leaving 12 bases between the germline ends. CDR3 region: CASSQMGASYEQYF. As DNA, the CDR3 is TGTGCCAGCAGCCAAATGGGGGCCTCCTACGAGCAGTACTTC.

The V call is TRBV6-1, the J call TRBJ1-1; a weak D match, TRBD1 (6 bases). Germline V lookup: CDR1 MNHNS, CDR2 SASEGT. This CDR3 region has 15 residues. Between the trimmed V and J ends, which lost 6 bases and 2 bases, there was a span of 16 bases. This chain's CDR3 is CASRAPTGLNTEAFF. The DNA of the CDR3 is TGTGCCAGCAGGGCCCCGACAGGACTCAACACTGAAGCTTTCTTT.

This clonotype was counted between two and nine times. The gene calls are TRBV18 and TRBJ2-3; a weak D match, TRBD1 (6 bases). Looked up from germline, CDR1 is KGHSH and CDR2 is LQKENI. The CDR3 contains 14 residues. The germline V and J ends were trimmed by 3 bases and 6 bases, with 13 bases remaining between them. The CDR3 loop reads CASSPWAGADTQYF. As DNA, the CDR3 is TGTGCCAGCTCACCGTGGGCAGGGGCTGATACGCAGTATTTT. The entire variable domain, with the rest obtained from reference TRBV18 and TRBJ2-3, is as follows: NAGVMQNPRHLVRRRGQEARLRCSPMKGHSHVYWYRQLPEEGLKFMVYLQKENIIDESGMPKERFSAEFPKEGPSILRIQQVVRGDSAAYFCASSPWAGADTQYFGPGTRLTVL.

The V and J genes are TRBV19 and TRBJ2-5, with unresolved D. V shed 4 bases and J shed 2 bases, with 11 bases lying between them. The CDR3 has 14 residues. Germline V gene lookup returns CDR1 LNHDA and CDR2 SQIVND (reference sequence). The CDR3 reads CASSTGVLQETQYF. The DNA of the CDR3 is TGTGCCAGTAGTACTGGGGTGTTGCAAGAGACCCAGTACTTC.

V and J are TRBV7-2 and TRBJ2-2, with TRBD1 matching over 7 bases. This CDR3 is 15 amino acids long. J was trimmed by 7 bases and V by 4 bases; bases with no gene match: 9. Germline V gene sequence: CDR1 SGHTA, CDR2 FQGNSA. CDR3 amino acids: CASSSRDSGGGELFF. In DNA, the CDR3 is TGTGCCAGCAGCTCCCGGGACAGTGGTGGCGGGGAGCTGTTTTTT. The complete variable domain, with remaining parts taken from reference TRBV7-2 and TRBJ2-2, reads GAGVSQSPSNKVTEKGKDVELRCDPISGHTALYWYRQSLGQGLEFLIYFQGNSAPDKSGLPSDRFSAERTGGSVSTLTIQRTQQEDSAVYLCASSSRDSGGGELFFGEGSRLTVL.

This clonotype came up a few times. The V gene is TRBV5-1, the J gene TRBJ2-1, with a weak D call TRBD1 (5 bases). This CDR3 is built from 15 residues. Trimming removed 0 bases from V and 3 bases from J, with 10 bases in between. CDR1 is SGHRS and CDR2 is YFSETQ in the germline V gene. CDR3 in DNA: TGCGCCAGCAGCTTGGAAGGTAGGGGCTACAATGAGCAGTTCTTC. Translating gives CASSLEGRGYNEQFF. Using reference TRBV5-1 and TRBJ2-1 for the parts outside the CDR3, the full variable domain is KAGVTQTPRYLIKTRGQQVTLSCSPISGHRSVSWYQQTPGQGLQFLFEYFSETQRNKGNFPGRFSGRQFSNSRSEMNVSTLELGDSALYLCASSLEGRGYNEQFFGPGTRLTVL.

V usage is TRBV20-1 and J usage is TRBJ1-2; no reliable D call. Germline V lookup: CDR1 DFQATT, CDR2 SNEGSKA (reference sequence). V was clipped by 0 bases and J by 5 bases, with 10 bases between them. The CDR3 totals 13 residues. Written as DNA, the CDR3 is TGCAGTGCTAGAGATACCACAGAATATGGCTACACCTTC. Protein: CSARDTTEYGYTF.